This T cell receptor (beta chain) appears in the sequencing data of a study of regulatory T cells in long-lasting Graves disease. Arm-PCR of CDR3 regions and iRepertoire HTBI primers were the basis on which TCR beta libraries were built. TCRdb re-derived calls from the multiplex PCR reads in MiXCR, one entry per CDR3 protein. There are fewer than 550,000 distinct CDR3 sequences in the sample; 20% to 25% occur only once, and more than 6% lies in the top ten. This clonotype was found many times. The CDR3 extends over 14 amino acids. Looked up from germline, CDR1 is SGHAT and CDR2 is FQNNGV. The V and J ends lost 2 bases and 5 bases respectively, with 12 bases between them. As for time point: persistent/refractory GD, antithyroid drugs over 5 years with positive TRAb. PBMCs provided the RNA from which the TCR library was made.

The specimen comprised peripheral blood mononuclear cells (PBMCs), sampled when the disease was refractory, from a patient treated with antithyroid drugs. This rearrangement joins TRBV11-2 to TRBJ2-5; D is perhaps TRBD1 or TRBD2 (6 bases each). The clonotype comes from a female donor with Graves disease. CDR3: CASSLFQGRETQYF. DNA for the CDR3: TGTGCCAGCAGCTTATTTCAGGGGAGGGAGACCCAGTACTTC. The full variable domain, rest sourced from reference TRBV11-2 and TRBJ2-5, is EAGVAQSPRYKIIEKRQSVAFWCNPISGHATLYWYQQILGQGPKLLIQFQNNGVVDDSQLPKDRFSAERLKGVDSTLKIQPAKLEDSAVYLCASSLFQGRETQYFGPGTRLLVL.